This T cell receptor beta chain derives from a study of blood T cell repertoires in COVID-19. The wider study: Sources were T cells, B-cell-depleted T cells, or PBMCs; the material itself was cDNA or gDNA.

The CDR3 spans 17 residues. Trimming took 4 bases from V and 3 from J; bases not matched to a gene: 8. Germline V gene sequence: CDR1 SGHVT, CDR2 SQSDAQ. Per the original data handling: Reference gene primer amplification in the assay estimated nucleated cell counts. The repertoire was sequenced with immunoSEQ multiplex PCR; TCRdb's copy has only in-frame clones and lacks some. The DNA was the basis for D and trimming; V, J and clone size are from that table. The sample lists 150,000 or so clones, around 82% occurring once. The cohort comprised adults aged 18 to 89 years residing in about 25 US areas.

V is TRBV7-4 and J is TRBJ2-3, with 12 bases aligning to TRBD2. The sequenced sample consisted of PBMCs or T cells enriched from blood (not recorded which). This TCR came from a woman between 45 and 65 years old in a cohort exposed to, infected with or recovered from COVID-19 (not recorded which). CDR3 in amino acids: CASSSSGRVTATDTQYF. In nucleotides, the CDR3 is TGTGCCAGCAGCTCTAGCGGGAGGGTAACGGCAACAGATACGCAGTATTTT.